Presented here are 17 T cell receptor beta chains from one specimen sequenced in a study of CD8 T cells in Susac syndrome. When the RNA was reverse transcribed, random hexamers were used with an input of roughly 0.45 to 1 ug. TCRdb fed the immunoSEQ multiplex PCR reads into MiXCR, producing one record per CDR3 protein. This table holds 200,000 or so distinct CDR3 sequences, roughly 95% found once. Sequencing used CD4+ T cells from PBMCs. Receptors were obtained from a human donor with Susac syndrome.

The chain combines TRBV3-1 with TRBJ1-1, with D perhaps TRBD1 (5 bases). The CDR3 is 16 amino acids. Trimming shortened V by 0 bases and J by 0 bases, and 11 bases separated the two germline ends. Germline lookup yields CDR1 LGHDT and CDR2 YNNKEL (reference sequence). CDR3 sequence: CASSQDLAGLNTEAFF. The CDR3 bases are TGTGCCAGCAGCCAAGATTTGGCAGGGCTGAACACTGAAGCTTTCTTT.

This chain links TRBV6-8 with TRBJ2-7, with D possibly being TRBD2 (5 bases). CDR3 size: 14 residues. V lost 6 bases to trimming and J lost 4 bases, with 16 bases between them. Per germline, CDR1 MNHGY and CDR2 SAAAGT. The CDR3: CASSRGPGKYEQYF. CDR3 DNA: TGTGCCAGCAGCCGAGGGCCGGGGAAGTACGAGCAGTACTTC.

The genes are TRBV29-1 and TRBJ1-4; D is undetermined. Germline V gene data show CDR1 as SQVTM and CDR2 as ANQGSEA. With 7 bases removed from V and 8 bases from J, the gap between germline ends came to 14 bases. The CDR3 length is 12 residues. CDR3 nucleotide sequence: TGCAGCGCCCGAGAGGATCGAGAAAAACTGTTTTTT. This sequence encodes CSAREDREKLFF.

The chain recombines TRBV10-3 with TRBJ2-7, with 7 bases that match TRBD2. The CDR3 runs 14 residues. Germline V gives CDR1 ENHRY, CDR2 SYGVKD. J was trimmed by 0 bases and V by 3 bases; bases with no gene match: 2. The CDR3 spells CAISEVAGSYEQYF. The CDR3 bases are TGTGCCATCAGTGAAGTAGCGGGCTCCTACGAGCAGTACTTC.

The chain carries TRBV5-1 and TRBJ2-1, with 7 bases lining up with TRBD1. This CDR3 has 16 residues. With 3 bases clipped from V and 1 base from J, the junction kept 7 bases outside the gene matches. From germline, CDR1 is SGHRS and CDR2 YFSETQ. This CDR3 is CASSSPTGPSYNEQFF. The CDR3 DNA reads as TGCGCCAGCAGCTCCCCGACAGGGCCATCCTACAATGAGCAGTTCTTC.

The genes are TRBV5-4 and TRBJ1-2, with D possibly TRBD1 on 5 matching bases. Trimming left V 4 bases short and J 5 bases short, with 21 bases between. Germline lookup yields CDR1 SGHNT and CDR2 YYREEE (reference sequence). The CDR3 has 16 amino acids. The CDR3 here is CASSPSAVSGQYGYTF. The CDR3 nucleotides read TGTGCCAGCAGCCCGTCGGCTGTATCAGGGCAGTATGGCTACACCTTC.

The chain employs TRBV20-1 and TRBJ1-2, with TRBD1 matching over 12 bases. V lost 0 bases and J lost 8; bases outside the gene matches: 4. The CDR3 runs to 14 residues. Germline V gene data show CDR1 as DFQATT and CDR2 as SNEGSKA (reference sequence). CDR3 region: CSARDPGTGGGYTF. The CDR3, as DNA: TGCAGTGCTAGAGATCCGGGGACAGGGGGCGGCTACACCTTC.

A single count supports this clonotype. This sequence joins TRBV12-3 or TRBV12-4 and TRBJ1-3; 8 nucleotides line up with TRBD1. The CDR3 spans 15 residues. J lost 3 bases, V lost 5 bases, and 6 bases had no gene match. CDR3 amino acids: CASSPRTGFGNTIYF. The CDR3 DNA reads as TGTGCCAGCAGTCCCCGGACAGGGTTTGGAAACACCATATATTTT.

The gene calls are TRBV30 and TRBJ2-7; perhaps TRBD2 as D (6 bases). Looked up from germline, CDR1 is GTSNPN and CDR2 is SVGIG (reference sequence). CDR3 length equals 18 residues. Between the trimmed V and J ends, which lost 0 bases and 6 bases, there was a span of 27 bases. Here the CDR3 reads CAWSVLWPAGGERGEQYF. The CDR3 region has the DNA TGTGCCTGGAGTGTACTTTGGCCAGCCGGGGGTGAGAGGGGCGAGCAGTACTTC.

The rearrangement links TRBV7-3 to TRBJ2-3, with D hard to call. The CDR3 is 16 amino acids. V gave up 1 base and J gave up 4 bases, with 15 bases separating them. Germline CDR1 SGHTA, CDR2 FQGTGA. The CDR3 loop is CASSLNPGRWADTQYF. In DNA form, the CDR3 reads TGTGCCAGCAGCTTAAATCCGGGTAGATGGGCAGATACGCAGTATTTT.

This clonotype has just a few counts. The chain combines TRBV29-1 with TRBJ2-5, with 8 bases aligning to TRBD1. The V and J ends lost 0 bases and 2 bases, in that order; junction bases with no gene match: 5. CDR1 and CDR2 (germline): SQVTM, ANQGSEA. This CDR3 comprises 15 residues. The CDR3: CSVEDPQGAQETQYF. CDR3 nucleotides: TGCAGCGTTGAAGATCCTCAGGGGGCTCAAGAGACCCAGTACTTC.

A single count supports this clonotype. The V gene is TRBV2, the J gene TRBJ1-4; D not certain. The CDR3 loop spans 15 amino acids. Germline assignment: CDR1 SNHLY and CDR2 FYNNEI. V was pared by 2 bases and J by 8 bases, with 15 bases between. Here the CDR3 reads CASSESGRRLEKLFF. The CDR3 DNA reads as TGTGCCAGCAGTGAAAGCGGCAGAAGATTGGAAAAACTGTTTTTT.

The chain employs TRBV15 and TRBJ2-7, with D possibly being TRBD1 or TRBD2 (5 bases each). The CDR3 loop spans 15 amino acids. CDR1 and CDR2 (germline): LNHNV, YYDKDF (reference sequence). The germline V and J ends were trimmed by 1 base and 6 bases, with 16 bases remaining between them. CDR3 DNA: TGTGCCACCAGCAGAGTTCGAGGGGAACTTACCGAGCAGTACTTC. Translating it yields CATSRVRGELTEQYF. Based on the CDR3 plus reference TRBV15 and TRBJ2-7, the full variable domain is DAMVIQNPRYQVTQFGKPVTLSCSQTLNHNVMYWYQQKSSQAPKLLFHYYDKDFNNEADTPDNFQSRRPNTSFCFLDIRSPGLGDTAMYLCATSRVRGELTEQYFGPGTRLTVT.

The chain couples TRBV20-1 to TRBJ1-2, with D perhaps TRBD1 (6 bases). Germline assignment: CDR1 DFQATT and CDR2 SNEGSKA (reference sequence). This CDR3 spans 12 amino acids. V was shortened by 6 bases and J by 6 bases, with 14 bases between the two germline ends. The CDR3 loop reads CSAPRGGHGYTF. In DNA form, the CDR3 reads TGCAGTGCCCCGCGTGGGGGCCATGGCTACACCTTC.

The chain carries TRBV9 and TRBJ1-3; D is perhaps TRBD1 (6 bases). Germline values: CDR1 SGDLS, CDR2 YYNGEE. Trimming cost V 3 bases and J 4 bases, with 11 bases left between them. This CDR3 contains 14 residues. For the CDR3, the DNA is TGTGCCAGCAGCGACGGGACATCCGGAAACACCATATATTTT. Amino acid sequence: CASSDGTSGNTIYF.

The chain uses TRBV4-1 and TRBJ2-3, with D unclear. The germline V gene has CDR1 MGHRA and CDR2 YSYEKL. V was trimmed by 3 bases and J by 2 bases, leaving 6 bases between them. The CDR3 length is 13 residues. CDR3 sequence (DNA): TGCGCCAGCAGCCAGAGCCTCACAGATACGCAGTATTTT. It yields the protein CASSQSLTDTQYF.

This rearrangement joins TRBV12-5 to TRBJ1-2; D is ambiguous. The V gene's germline CDR1 is LGHNT and CDR2 FRNRAP. The V gene lost 6 bases and the J gene lost 2 bases, with 13 bases spanning the gap. CDR3 length: 14 amino acids. CDR3 in DNA: TGTGCTAGTGGCCCCAAACTCGAAAACTATGGCTACACCTTC. It codes for CASGPKLENYGYTF.